This T cell receptor beta chain is drawn from a study of blood T cells in healthy people across ages. The CDR3 consists of 15 residues. Germline lookup yields CDR1 SGHDN and CDR2 FVKESK. V dropped 1 base and J dropped 5 bases, with 15 bases sitting between them. A J-beta primer mix and a sample-barcoded 5' primer were used in a second PCR of roughly 6 to 11 cycles. Every sample produced at least 2.5 million CDR3-containing paired-end reads. TCRdb itself ran the 5' RACE reads through MiXCR, one entry per CDR3 protein. The top ten clones hold roughly a tenth of a sample with some 940,000 distinct CDR3 sequences, about 29% of them seen once. A word on this clonotype: Antigen unknown.

Study-wide points: Getting older went along with TCR beta diversity per million T cells dropping roughly linearly.

This sample also belongs to another study, concerning T cells of mothers and their children.

The TCR sequence derives from a woman aged 40-49 years in good health. Sample: blood. The chain recombines TRBV14 with TRBJ2-7, with D perhaps given as TRBD1 or TRBD2 (5 bases each). CDR3 DNA: TGTGCCAGCAGCCAAGTATACGGGGCTCTCGACGAGCAGTACTTC. Translated: CASSQVYGALDEQYF.